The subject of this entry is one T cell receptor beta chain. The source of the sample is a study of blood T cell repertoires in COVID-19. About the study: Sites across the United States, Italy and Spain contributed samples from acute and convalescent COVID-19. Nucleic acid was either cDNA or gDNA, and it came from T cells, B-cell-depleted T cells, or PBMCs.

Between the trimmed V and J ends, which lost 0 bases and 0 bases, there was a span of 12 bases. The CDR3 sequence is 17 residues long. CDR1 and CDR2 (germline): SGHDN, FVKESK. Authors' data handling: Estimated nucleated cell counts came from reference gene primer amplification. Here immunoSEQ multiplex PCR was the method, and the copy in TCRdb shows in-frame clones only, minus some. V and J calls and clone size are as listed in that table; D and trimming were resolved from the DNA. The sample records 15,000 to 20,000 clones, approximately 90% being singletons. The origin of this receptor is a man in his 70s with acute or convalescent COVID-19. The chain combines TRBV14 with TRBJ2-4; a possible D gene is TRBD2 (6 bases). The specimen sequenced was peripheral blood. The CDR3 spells CASSQDRGRGAKNIQYF. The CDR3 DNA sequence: TGTGCCAGCAGCCAAGATCGGGGGAGAGGAGCCAAAAACATTCAGTACTTC.